This T cell receptor beta chain was sequenced for a study of CD8+CD57+ T cells in acquired aplastic anemia. TCR beta VDJ and CDR3 profiling used genomic DNA as template. TCRdb redid the calling of the reads with MiXCR, one entry per CDR3 protein. Of a few hundred thousand distinct CDR3 sequences listed, more than 25% are singletons. Patients included in sequencing had previously demonstrated CD8+CD57+ cell expansion by flow cytometry. Germline lookup yields CDR1 LNHDA and CDR2 SQIVND (reference sequence). The CDR3 has 14 residues. A word on this clonotype: The junction and the germline gene differ at one end; a read error may be behind it.

V is TRBV19 and J is TRBJ2-6, with 7 bases identical to TRBD2. The source of this sequence is a human donor with aplastic anemia. The sequenced sample consisted of sorted CD4+, CD8+, or CD8+CD57+ T cells (not recorded which) from PBMCs. CDR3: CAGGDGRRANVRTF. DNA of the CDR3: TGTGCCGGGGGGGACGGCCGGCGAGCCAACGTCCGGACTTTC.